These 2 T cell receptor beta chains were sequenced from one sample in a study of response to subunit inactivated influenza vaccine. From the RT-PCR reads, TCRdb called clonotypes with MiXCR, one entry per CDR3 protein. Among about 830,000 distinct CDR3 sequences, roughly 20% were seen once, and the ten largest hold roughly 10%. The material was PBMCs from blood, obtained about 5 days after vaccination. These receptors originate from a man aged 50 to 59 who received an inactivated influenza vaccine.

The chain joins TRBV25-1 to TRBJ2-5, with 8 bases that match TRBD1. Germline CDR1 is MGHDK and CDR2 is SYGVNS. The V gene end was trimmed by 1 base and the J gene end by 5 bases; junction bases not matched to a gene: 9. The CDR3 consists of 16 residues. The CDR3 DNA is TGTGCCAGCAGTGAATGGGCCGGACAGGGTTATGAGACCCAGTACTTC. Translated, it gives CASSEWAGQGYETQYF.

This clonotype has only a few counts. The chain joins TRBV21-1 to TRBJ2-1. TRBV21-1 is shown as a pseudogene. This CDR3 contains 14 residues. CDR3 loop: CASSVGRAYNEQFF. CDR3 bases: TGTGCCAGCAGCGTCGGGAGGGCCTACAATGAGCAGTTCTTC.